The entry that follows covers one T cell receptor (beta chain) sequence. In the source study's methods: Amplifying reference gene primers gave estimates of nucleated cell counts. The repertoire was sequenced with immunoSEQ multiplex PCR; TCRdb's copy has only in-frame clones and lacks some. V, J and clone size derive from that table, while D and trimming were established from the DNA sequence. The sample holds 65,000 to 80,000 clones, more than 75% seen once. This record belongs to a study of blood T cell repertoires in COVID-19. The overall study: Specimens from acute and convalescent COVID-19 originated in the United States, Italy and Spain.

V gave up 8 bases and J gave up 1 base, with 12 bases separating them. CDR3 length equals 13 residues. The germline CDR1 and CDR2 sequences are SQVTM and ANQGSEA. The receptor's source is a human donor in a cohort sampled during active COVID-19. The rearrangement links TRBV29-1 to TRBJ2-1; D is undetermined. The sample was peripheral blood. Here the CDR3 reads CSPLRLSYNEQFF. CDR3 sequence (DNA): TGCAGCCCTCTGCGACTTTCCTACAATGAGCAGTTCTTC.